This record concerns one TCR beta chain sequence. Its antigen remains undetermined. No quality values exist for individual bases; no much larger clone is one base distant. The immunoSEQ Assay, a bias-controlled multiplex PCR, was used to amplify TCRbeta CDR3 regions from genomic DNA. From the authors' description of their analysis: Within the assay, amplification of reference gene primers was used to estimate how many nucleated cells each sample contained. To quantify the absolute abundance of each unique TCRbeta CDR3 rearrangement, sequence reads were collapsed and filtered. For each sample, productive Simpson clonality was calculated by taking the square root of Simpson's diversity index across productive rearrangements. TCRdb re-hosts the immuneACCESS table, in-frame sequences only. Its copies lack some clones; in the studies checked, an unresolved V gene accounts for under half of them, and the cause for the rest is not known. The V and J calls and clone size come from that table; D and trimming were worked out from the DNA. The sample records some 200,000 clones, more than 75% of which are singletons. 17% of the sample lies in the top ten.

The entry originates in a study of blood T cell repertoires in COVID-19 (dated by TCRdb to about 2020). With regard to the full study: Samples covering the acute and convalescent phases of COVID-19 were provided by collaborators in the United States, Italy and Spain. The material from the prospective study consisted of cDNA or gDNA derived from T cells, B-cell-depleted T cells, or PBMCs. Deeply sampled blood TCRbeta repertoires from subjects exposed to, actively infected with, or recovered from COVID-19 were included in the dataset. The repertoires were released in a freely available public database intended as a resource for research on the immune response to SARS-CoV-2. Samples were obtained from the ongoing ImmuneRACE study (first 160 participants) and from 950 to 1,500 subjects provided by 6 global collaborators. A de-identified subject ID, COVID-19 status, age in years and sex were almost always included in the sample metadata. Where HLA class I and class II types were available, the types were taken from metadata supplied by the sample provider, not from assay-based typing. What the authors observed across the whole study: Clinical and demographic metadata were provided uncurated, with the amount varying by source and participant.

Participants in the prospective study were enrolled through a virtual design, were aged roughly 18 to 90 years, and lived in about two dozen United States geographic areas. In the prospective study, participants were assigned to cohorts based on the clinical history participants reported in a screening survey and a study questionnaire. Recovered participants in ImmuneRACE Cohort 3 were defined by two consecutive negative NP/OP PCR tests, clearance by a healthcare professional, or resolution of symptoms. Each participant in the prospective study had whole blood, serum and a nasopharyngeal or oropharyngeal swab collected by mobile phlebotomists. Prospective study participants could optionally give additional blood draws and questionnaires over a roughly 2-month period. Before DNA extraction, blood samples from the prospective study were shipped at room temperature or frozen. This TCR derives from a woman aged 45-65 years who had recovered from COVID-19. Input material: PBMCs or T cells enriched from blood (not recorded which).

In nucleotides, the sequence is TGCGCCAGCAGCCACACCGCAGGGGGCGCCGGACCGAACACTGAAGCTTTCTTT. Its protein is CASSHTAGGAGPNTEAFF. The chain joins TRBV5-1 to TRBJ1-1; 8 bases in between match TRBD1. V trim: 4 bases; J trim: 1 base; unmatched bases: 15. From a lookup of the germline V gene, CDR1 and CDR2 are SGHRS and YFSETQ. Measured from the cysteine to the phenylalanine, the CDR3 is 18 residues long. The kept DNA is CDR3 alone, 54 bases in frame from the first base.